This T cell receptor beta chain was recorded in a study of immune evolution from preneoplasia to lung adenocarcinoma. Trimming took 5 bases from V and 1 from J; bases not matched to a gene: 2. Germline lookup yields CDR1 GTSNPN and CDR2 SVGIG (reference sequence). CDR3 size: 14 residues. Repertoires were generated with immunoSEQ multiplex PCR, while TCRdb's copy carries only in-frame clones and drops some. Among 9,500 to 12,000 clones listed, 86% were seen once. Each case's diagnosis was confirmed by two pathologists on H&E. This chain connects TRBV30 to TRBJ1-3; 10 positions match TRBD1. Sequencing used FFPE invasive lung adenocarcinoma tissue. The sequence derives from a person aged 70 to 80 with invasive lung adenocarcinoma. The CDR3 sequence: CAWDRGLSGNTIYF. The CDR3, as DNA: TGTGCCTGGGACAGGGGGCTTTCTGGAAACACCATATATTTT. Combining the CDR3 with reference TRBV30 and TRBJ1-3 gives the whole variable domain SQTIHQWPATLVQPVGSPLSLECTVEGTSNPNLYWYRQAAGRGLQLLFYSVGIGQISSEVPQNLSASRPQDRQFILSSKKLLLSDSGFYLCAWDRGLSGNTIYFGEGSWLTVV.